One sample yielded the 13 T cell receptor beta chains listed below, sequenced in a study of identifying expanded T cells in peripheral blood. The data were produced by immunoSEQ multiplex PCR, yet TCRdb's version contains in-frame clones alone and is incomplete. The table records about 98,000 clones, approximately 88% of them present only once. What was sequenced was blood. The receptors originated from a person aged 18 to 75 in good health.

In DNA, the CDR3 is TGCGCCAGCAGCCGAGAGGCAGGGATCTCCTACGAGCAGTACTTC. Translating gives CASSREAGISYEQYF. The V and J genes are TRBV4-3 and TRBJ2-7, with D maybe TRBD1 (5 bases). The V end was cut by 4 bases, the J end by 0 bases, with 13 bases between. CDR1 LGHNA and CDR2 YSLEER come from the germline V gene. There are 15 residues in the CDR3.

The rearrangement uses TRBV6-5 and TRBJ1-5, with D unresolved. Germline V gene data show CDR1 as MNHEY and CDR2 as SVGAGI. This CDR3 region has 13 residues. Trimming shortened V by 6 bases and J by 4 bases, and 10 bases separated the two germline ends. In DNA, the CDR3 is TGTGCCAGCAGCACTCAGGAAAATCAGCCCCAGCATTTT. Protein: CASSTQENQPQHF.

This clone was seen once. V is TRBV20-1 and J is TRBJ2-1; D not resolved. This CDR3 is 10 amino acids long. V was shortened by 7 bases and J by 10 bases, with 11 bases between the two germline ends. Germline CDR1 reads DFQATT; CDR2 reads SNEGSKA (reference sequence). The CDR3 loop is CSVSAREQFF. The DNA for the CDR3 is TGCAGTGTTTCGGCAAGGGAGCAGTTCTTC.

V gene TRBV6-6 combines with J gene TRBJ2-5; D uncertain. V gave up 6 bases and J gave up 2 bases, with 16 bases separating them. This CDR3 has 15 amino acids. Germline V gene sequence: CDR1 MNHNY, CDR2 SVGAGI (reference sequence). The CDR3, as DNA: TGTGCCAGCAGAACCGCGTTCGGGCCACAAGAGACCCAGTACTTC. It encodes CASRTAFGPQETQYF.

This CDR3 is CASSSHPRAGTQPQHF. The CDR3 coding sequence is TGTGCCAGTAGTTCCCACCCGAGGGCCGGTACCCAGCCCCAGCATTTT. The chain joins TRBV19 to TRBJ1-5; D ambiguous. The ends were cut back, 5 bases at V and 7 bases at J, with 21 bases in the middle. The germline gives CDR1 LNHDA, CDR2 SQIVND (reference sequence). The CDR3 runs 16 residues.

The DNA of the CDR3 is TGTGCCAGCAGCCAGCATTCGGCACCCCTCCACTTT. Translating gives CASSQHSAPLHF. This chain joins TRBV7-2 and TRBJ1-6; no definite D call. V was trimmed by 5 bases and J by 11 bases, leaving 10 bases between them. This CDR3 has 12 amino acids. Germline lookup yields CDR1 SGHTA and CDR2 FQGNSA.

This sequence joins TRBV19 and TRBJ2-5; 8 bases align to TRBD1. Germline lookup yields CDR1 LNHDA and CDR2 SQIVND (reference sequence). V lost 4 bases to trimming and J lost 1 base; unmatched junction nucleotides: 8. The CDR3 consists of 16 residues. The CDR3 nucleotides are TGTGCCAGTAGTAGAGTCAGACAGGGGATCCAAGAGACCCAGTACTTC. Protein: CASSRVRQGIQETQYF.

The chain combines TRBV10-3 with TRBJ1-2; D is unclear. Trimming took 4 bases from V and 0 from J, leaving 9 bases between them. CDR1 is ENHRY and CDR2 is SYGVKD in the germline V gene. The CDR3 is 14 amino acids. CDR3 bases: TGTGCCATCAGTGGAAGGTCGGCTAACTATGGCTACACCTTC. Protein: CAISGRSANYGYTF.

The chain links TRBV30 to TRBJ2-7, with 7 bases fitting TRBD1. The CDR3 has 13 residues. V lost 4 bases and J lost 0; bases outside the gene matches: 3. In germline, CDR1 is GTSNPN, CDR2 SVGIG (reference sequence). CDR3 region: CAWNRGSSYEQYF. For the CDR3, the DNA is TGTGCCTGGAACAGGGGTAGCTCCTACGAGCAGTACTTC.

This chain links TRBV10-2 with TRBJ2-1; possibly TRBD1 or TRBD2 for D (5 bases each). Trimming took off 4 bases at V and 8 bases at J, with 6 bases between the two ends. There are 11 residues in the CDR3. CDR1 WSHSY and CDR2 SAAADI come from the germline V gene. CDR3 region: CASSGGDEQFF. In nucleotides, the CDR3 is TGCGCCAGCAGTGGAGGGGATGAGCAGTTCTTC.

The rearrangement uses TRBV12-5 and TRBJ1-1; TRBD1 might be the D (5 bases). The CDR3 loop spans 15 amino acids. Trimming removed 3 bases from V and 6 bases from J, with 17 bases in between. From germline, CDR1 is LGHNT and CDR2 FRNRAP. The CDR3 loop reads CASGFEDTRSAEAFF. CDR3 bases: TGTGCTAGTGGTTTCGAGGACACGAGAAGCGCTGAAGCTTTCTTT.

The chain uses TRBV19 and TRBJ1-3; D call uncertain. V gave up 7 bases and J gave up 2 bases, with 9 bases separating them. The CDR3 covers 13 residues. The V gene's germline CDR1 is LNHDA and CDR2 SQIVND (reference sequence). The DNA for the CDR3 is TGTGCCAGTACCCCAGTGGCTGGAAACACCATATATTTT. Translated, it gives CASTPVAGNTIYF.

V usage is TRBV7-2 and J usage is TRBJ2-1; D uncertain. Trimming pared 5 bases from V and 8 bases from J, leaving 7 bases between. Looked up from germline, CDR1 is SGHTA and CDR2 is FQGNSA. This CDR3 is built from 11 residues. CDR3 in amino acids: CASSVRDEQFF. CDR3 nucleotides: TGTGCCAGCAGCGTTAGGGATGAGCAGTTCTTC.